This TCR beta chain was sequenced during a study of shared clonotypes between healthy human individuals. Points from the study as a whole: Represented diversity (both genetic and exposure-history) was limited by the small number of donors. Among the subsets, naive ones generally showed larger estimated richness than memory ones.

There are 14 residues in the CDR3. In germline, CDR1 is SGDLS, CDR2 YYNGEE. Trimming left V 4 bases short and J 4 bases short, with 12 bases between. In the case of this clone: As yet, its antigen is unknown.

Data came from immunoSEQ multiplex PCR; TCRdb stores just in-frame clones and leaves some out. The table lists 2 million to 2.5 million clones, 95% of them singletons, with more than 0.1% in the top ten. The TCR sequence derives from a man aged 18 to 29 in good health. The rearrangement uses TRBV9 and TRBJ2-1; D perhaps matches TRBD1 (6 bases). Sequenced material: naive CD4+ T cells sorted from blood. The subset: CD45RA+ positively selected. In DNA form, the CDR3 reads TGTGCCAGCAGCCCCGGACAGATATACAATGAGCAGTTCTTC. Protein product: CASSPGQIYNEQFF.